This T cell receptor beta chain was identified in a study of high-grade serous ovarian cancer treatment subgroups. Study information: On average, more than 14,000 reads and 6,000 to 8,000 unique TCR beta rearrangements were obtained per sample.

Sequenced by immunoSEQ multiplex PCR; TCRdb stores in-frame clones only, minus some. Of fewer than 35,000 clones listed, approximately 79% were seen once; the top ten hold approximately 2.1%. From germline, CDR1 is ENHRY and CDR2 SYGVKD. V shed 4 bases and J 4 bases; nucleotides not matched to a gene: 1. CDR3 length: 14 residues. Tumor samples were obtained before definitive surgery or chemotherapy. The V and J genes are TRBV10-3 and TRBJ2-3, with 11 bases fitting TRBD2. The material sequenced was tumor tissue. The TCR sequence derives from a human donor with high-grade serous ovarian cancer. The CDR3 nucleotides read TGTGCCATCAGTGGACTAGCGGGGCCAGATACGCAGTATTTT. Amino acids: CAISGLAGPDTQYF.